This TCR beta chain comes out of a study of Graves' ophthalmopathy and Graves' hyperthyroidism. Study results and caveats: Thyroid clonotypes that were expanded above 0.001 frequency mostly also appeared in blood. Both an approximately 70% sensitivity and an approximately 72% specificity characterized the model's predictions of ophthalmopathy progression.

CDR3 length equals 17 residues. Germline CDR1 reads MNHEY; CDR2 reads SVGEGT. RNA transcripts yielded amplified TCR beta CDR3 regions. RT-PCR was first run with HTBI primers, then multiplex PCR in a second round. Using its own MiXCR run on the multiplex PCR reads, TCRdb lists one record per CDR3 protein. Of about 380,000 distinct CDR3 sequences in the sample, 15% to 19% were seen once. As concerns this clonotype: What it binds is unknown. One end of the junction does not line up with germline, which may come from a read error.

The hyperthyroidism patients, aged 18 to 65, had been newly diagnosed, with under 2 months' duration. The rearrangement uses TRBV6-2 or TRBV6-3 and TRBJ1-1, with D uncertain. The specimen was peripheral blood. This TCR was recovered from a woman younger than 30 with stable Graves' hyperthyroidism. CDR3 residues: CASSHAPDPGINTEAFF. CDR3 nucleotides: TGCGCCAGCAGCCACGCCCCGGACCCGGGGATTAACACTGAAGCTTTCTTT.